A single sample is the source of the 11 T cell receptor beta chains below, sequenced in a study of T cell repertoires in cytomegalovirus infection. Via MiXCR, TCRdb re-called the reads, giving one row per CDR3 protein. The sample lists a few hundred thousand distinct CDR3 sequences, 9% to 9.5% occurring once. The sample consisted of PBMCs. These TCRs come from a human donor in good health (CMV status not recorded). Some clones in this sample may be carry-over from other donors' samples.

This chain links TRBV11-2 with TRBJ2-4, with TRBD2 identical over 8 bases. The V gene's germline CDR1 is SGHAT and CDR2 FQNNGV. Losses at the gene ends were 5 bases for V and 6 bases for J; bases not matched to a gene: 3. This CDR3 is 13 amino acids long. The CDR3 sequence: CASSQAGGNIQYF. The CDR3 DNA sequence: TGTGCCAGCAGCCAGGCGGGGGGAAACATTCAGTACTTC.

Ten or more counts support this clonotype. V gene TRBV7-3 combines with J gene TRBJ2-3; perhaps D is TRBD1 or TRBD2 (6 bases each). There are 13 residues in the CDR3. The germline V and J ends were trimmed by 3 bases and 5 bases, with 9 bases remaining between them. CDR1 is SGHTA and CDR2 is FQGTGA in the germline V gene. CDR3 coding DNA: TGTGCCAGCAGCTTCGGAGGGGGAGATACGCAGTATTTT. This gives the protein CASSFGGGDTQYF.

This clonotype occurred many times. The rearrangement joins TRBV7-4 to TRBJ2-3, with a possible D match to TRBD1 (5 bases). V was shortened by 4 bases and J by 1 base, with 15 bases between the two germline ends. The CDR3 is 16 residues long. Germline V gives CDR1 SGHVT, CDR2 SQSDAQ. The CDR3 DNA follows: TGTGCCAGCAGCTCGGGCGGTGAAGGGGGCACAGATACGCAGTATTTT. Translated, it gives CASSSGGEGGTDTQYF. The full variable domain, with the rest looked up from reference TRBV7-4 and TRBJ2-3, is GAGVSQSPRYKVAKRGRDVALRCDSISGHVTLYWYRQTLGQGSEVLTYSQSDAQRDKSGRPSGRFSAERPERSVSTLKIQRTEQGDSAVYLCASSSGGEGGTDTQYFGPGTRLTVL.

In this sample, this clonotype turned up a few times. The V gene is TRBV6-5, the J gene TRBJ2-1; 10 nucleotides agree with TRBD2. The length of the CDR3 is 18 residues. CDR1 and CDR2 from the germline V gene are MNHEY and SVGAGI. V lost 4 bases, J lost 0 bases, and 9 bases stayed unmatched. In DNA form, the CDR3 reads TGTGCCAGCAGTTTCCGCGGGACTAGCGAGAGCTCCTACAATGAGCAGTTCTTC. Translation: CASSFRGTSESSYNEQFF.

This clonotype was counted a few times. J is TRBJ2-1 and V is TRBV28; D is ambiguous. The CDR3 has 14 amino acids. The V end lost 3 bases, the J end lost 7 bases, and 13 bases lay between the germline ends. CDR1 and CDR2 (germline): MDHEN, SYDVKM. In DNA form, the CDR3 reads TGTGCCAGCAGTTTGAGTGGGTCCAAAAATGAGCAGTTCTTC. As protein: CASSLSGSKNEQFF.

CDR3 nucleotide sequence: TGTGCCAGCAGCCCCCATCCCGGGGGTTCGAATGAAAAACTGTTTTTT. It specifies CASSPHPGGSNEKLFF. This chain joins TRBV7-2 and TRBJ1-4; the D gene is possibly TRBD1 (5 bases). Trimming took 5 bases from V and 5 from J, leaving 18 bases between them. Germline V gives CDR1 SGHTA, CDR2 FQGNSA. The CDR3 has 16 residues.

This clonotype appeared many times. This rearrangement joins TRBV7-2 to TRBJ1-1; D uncertain. Trimming shortened V by 1 base and J by 2 bases, and 8 bases separated the two germline ends. Per the germline V gene, CDR1 is SGHTA and CDR2 is FQGNSA. CDR3 length: 14 amino acids. This CDR3 reads CASSLGRTNTEAFF. The CDR3 DNA reads TGTGCCAGCAGCTTAGGCCGGACCAACACTGAAGCTTTCTTT.

This clonotype was seen a handful of times. The chain combines TRBV24-1 with TRBJ2-5; 8 bases agree with TRBD1. This CDR3 comprises 13 residues. The V gene end was trimmed by 7 bases and the J gene end by 5 bases; junction bases not matched to a gene: 5. Germline CDR1 is KGHDR and CDR2 is SFDVKD. CDR3 region: CATRAGGVETQYF. DNA of the CDR3: TGTGCCACCAGGGCAGGGGGCGTGGAGACCCAGTACTTC.

There are a few counts of this clonotype. The chain links TRBV27 to TRBJ2-3; unclear D gene. The germline V gene has CDR1 MNHEY and CDR2 SMNVEV (reference sequence). The CDR3 contains 14 residues. Trimming removed 6 bases from V and 2 bases from J, with 12 bases in between. CDR3 coding DNA: TGTGCCAGCAGCCGGTGGCGGACCACAGATACGCAGTATTTT. Translation: CASSRWRTTDTQYF.

At least ten counts were recorded for this clonotype. The chain employs TRBV7-2 and TRBJ2-3; weak D call: TRBD2 (6 bases). V was clipped by 3 bases and J by 0 bases, with 19 bases between them. The CDR3 consists of 18 residues. The V gene's germline CDR1 is SGHTA and CDR2 FQGNSA. The CDR3 DNA reads as TGTGCCAGCAGCTTGAGGGGACTCGTAACTTCTAGCACAGATACGCAGTATTTT. It specifies CASSLRGLVTSSTDTQYF.

Many counts were recorded for this clonotype. The chain couples TRBV6-6 to TRBJ2-3; no definite D call. The CDR3 consists of 18 residues. The V gene lost 1 base and the J gene lost 2 bases, with 19 bases spanning the gap. Germline CDR1 reads MNHNY; CDR2 reads SVGAGI (reference sequence). The CDR3 DNA is TGTGCCAGCAGTTACTTTATAACGGACCCGACGGACACAGATACGCAGTATTTT. Translating gives CASSYFITDPTDTDTQYF.